This T cell receptor beta chain stems from a study of blood T cell repertoires in COVID-19. Trimming removed 4 bases from V and 6 bases from J; junction bases left unmatched: 7. The length of the CDR3 is 15 residues. CDR1 is SGHNT, CDR2 YYREEE, per germline (reference sequence). Method: immunoSEQ multiplex PCR; TCRdb's copy keeps in-frame clones and lacks some. The data show about 160,000 clones, about four fifths seen once. This receptor was identified in a woman aged 60 to 75 who had recovered from COVID-19. Sequencing input: PBMCs or T cells enriched from blood (not recorded which). The chain joins TRBV5-4 to TRBJ1-4; TRBD1 matches 9 bases. CDR3 amino acids: CASSRPDRGDEKLFF. CDR3 in DNA: TGTGCCAGCAGCAGGCCGGACAGGGGAGATGAAAAACTGTTTTTT.